The present T cell receptor beta chain was sequenced within a study of cytomegalovirus exposure and HLA in healthy donors. Study-wide findings and caveats: TCR beta chain V- and J-gene trimming was linked, in a later analysis, to a missense variant in DCLRE1C. Using the classifier, cytomegalovirus status was reportedly diagnosed with high specificity and sensitivity. Presence/absence analyses assumed roughly uniform sequencing depth across donors, which may not hold.

Donors had nominal health at sampling but likely had unrecorded immune exposures. About this clone itself: Its antigen is currently unknown.

PCR involved 60 Vbeta and 13 Jbeta primers. Only in-frame clones appear in the TCRdb table, and some are missing; sequencing was by immunoSEQ multiplex PCR. The sample carries under 150,000 clones, 60% to 85% recorded once. CDR3 length: 12 amino acids. The germline V gene has CDR1 MDHEN and CDR2 SYDVKM. Deletions cut 5 bases from V and 1 base from J, with 2 bases between. Sequenced: PBMCs. The rearrangement uses TRBV28 and TRBJ2-2; D is undetermined. This TCR came from a woman aged 40 to 49 in good health and CMV-seronegative. The CDR3 DNA follows: TGTGCCAGCAGTCGGAACACCGGGGAGCTGTTTTTT. This sequence encodes CASSRNTGELFF.